These 26 T cell receptor beta chains were all obtained from the same sample, sequenced in a study of T cell clonality in common variable immunodeficiency. Produced via immunoSEQ multiplex PCR; TCRdb's table is partial and in-frame only. The sample yields 80,000 or so clones, without any singletons. The sequenced sample was peripheral blood mononuclear cells. All receptors derive from a person between 18 and 69 years old in good health.

This clone was detected only a few times. The read is 3 residues too short to cover the CDR3 end, so that end is filled in from the germline J gene. This rearrangement joins TRBV11-2 to TRBJ2-1, with D possibly TRBD2 on 5 matching bases. CDR1 is SGHAT and CDR2 is FQNNGV in the germline V gene. The CDR3 contains 15 residues. V was shortened by 2 bases and J by 2 bases, with 10 bases between the two germline ends. The CDR3 bases that were read are TGTGCCAGCAGCTTAATGAGCGGAACCTACAATGAG. Translated, it gives CASSLMSGTYNE. The whole CDR3 is CASSLMSGTYNEQFF.

This clone was seen repeatedly, ten times or more. The read stops 3 residues short of the end of the CDR3; the missing end is completed from the germline J gene. The chain has TRBV2 and TRBJ1-1; TRBD1 matches at 8 bases. The ends lost 6 bases at V and 1 base at J; junction bases unmatched: 4. This CDR3 has 14 amino acids. Germline values: CDR1 SNHLY, CDR2 FYNNEI. The sequenced CDR3 bases are TGTGCCAGCAGCGGACAGGGATCGAACACTGAA. Protein: CASSGQGSNTE. The CDR3 reads in full as CASSGQGSNTEAFF. Supplemented by reference TRBV2 and TRBJ1-1, the full variable domain reads EPEVTQTPSHQVTQMGQEVILRCVPISNHLYFYWYRQILGQKVEFLVSFYNNEISEKSEIFDDQFSVERPDGSNFTLKIRSTKLEDSAMYFCASSGQGSNTEAFFGQGTRLTVV.

This clone was seen ten or more times. The read terminates 3 residues before the CDR3 end, so the remaining end is supplied by the germline J gene. This chain connects TRBV5-6 to TRBJ1-1; D unresolved. Germline V gene lookup returns CDR1 SGHDT and CDR2 YYEEEE. This CDR3 is built from 13 residues. CDR3: CASSLAAGSGAFF. The CDR3 DNA, read in part, is TGTGCCAGCAGCTTGGCCGCGGGGTCTGGA.

This clone came up many times. The read ends 3 residues early relative to the CDR3; the germline J gene fills the gap. The rearrangement links TRBV4-2 to TRBJ2-1, with 9 bases matching TRBD2. The CDR3 is made up of 18 amino acids. Germline V gene lookup returns CDR1 LGHNA and CDR2 YNFKEQ. Trimming cost V 6 bases and J 6 bases; bases outside gene matches: 18. The covered CDR3 bases are TGTGCCAGCAGTCAACGATTCAAGCGGGAGGAGGTGCGCAATGAG. Its protein product is CASSQRFKREEVRNE. In full, the CDR3 reads CASSQRFKREEVRNEQFF.

This clone occurred many times. The CDR3 end falls 3 residues outside the read, so it is completed with the germline J gene. V and J are TRBV4-1 and TRBJ2-1; no firm D call. Germline loops: CDR1 MGHRA, CDR2 YSYEKL. Trimming took 1 base from V and 0 from J, leaving 10 bases between them. CDR3 length: 16 residues. The CDR3 bases that were read are TGCGCCAGCAGCCAAGTCGACATTGTCTCCTACAATGAG. It translates to CASSQVDIVSYNE. The full-length CDR3 reads as CASSQVDIVSYNEQFF.

This clone was picked up many times. CDR3 bases read: TGCGCCAGCAGGTATGACAGGGACGAG. It translates to CASRYDRDE. The full CDR3 sequence reads CASRYDRDEQYF. The chain has TRBV5-1 and TRBJ2-7, with 7 positions matching TRBD1. The CDR3 is cut off 3 residues early in the read; its end comes from the germline J gene. The CDR3 loop spans 12 amino acids. Unmatched junction bases numbered 4, after V lost 5 bases and J lost 5 bases. Germline-derived CDR1 and CDR2 are SGHRS and YFSETQ.

Comment on this clone: The observed sequence ends 3 residues before the CDR3 terminus, with the missing tail filled in from the germline J gene. This sequence joins TRBV5-1 and TRBJ1-3; possible D gene TRBD1, 5 bases. This CDR3 contains 16 residues. Between the trimmed V and J ends, which lost 0 bases and 0 bases, there was a span of 10 bases. Germline-derived CDR1 and CDR2 are SGHRS and YFSETQ. The CDR3 region is CASSLGGGISGNTIYF. The sequenced CDR3 bases are TGCGCCAGCAGCTTGGGCGGGGGAATCTCTGGAAACACC.

This clone was seen many times. With the read ending 3 residues before the CDR3 end, the germline J gene is used to fill in that end. The chain is built from TRBV2 and TRBJ2-5; possibly TRBD1 or TRBD2 for D (6 bases each). Germline values: CDR1 SNHLY, CDR2 FYNNEI. The V gene lost 7 bases and the J gene lost 5 bases, with 20 bases spanning the gap. The CDR3 length is 15 residues. The covered CDR3 bases are TGTGCCAGCAACAGGGACGGAGGGTCGTCGGAGACC. This sequence encodes CASNRDGGSSET. The full-length CDR3 reads as CASNRDGGSSETQYF.

In this sample, this clone turned up many times. The read comes to an end 3 residues before the CDR3 does, leaving the germline J gene to fill in the end. The gene calls are TRBV2 and TRBJ2-6; D may match TRBD1 or TRBD2 (5 bases each). The V end was cut by 4 bases, the J end by 0 bases, with 13 bases between. This CDR3 has 17 amino acids. The germline V gene encodes CDR1 SNHLY and CDR2 FYNNEI. CDR3 DNA, as far as it was read: TGTGCCAGCAGTGGTGGCAGGGAGACCTCTGGGGCCAACGTC. This gives the protein CASSGGRETSGANV. The CDR3 in full is CASSGGRETSGANVLTF.

This clone was recorded at least ten times. The read finishes 3 residues shy of the CDR3 end, and the germline J gene is used to complete it. The chain joins TRBV28 to TRBJ2-2; tentative D call: TRBD2 (5 bases). CDR3 length: 15 residues. Trimming took off 1 base at V and 5 bases at J, with 11 bases between the two ends. The germline CDR1 and CDR2 sequences are MDHEN and SYDVKM. Incomplete CDR3 DNA: TGTGCCAGCAGTTTATCGGCTAGGAGGACCGGGGAG. Protein sequence: CASSLSARRTGE. The full CDR3 is CASSLSARRTGELFF.

The table lists this clone with many counts. The CDR3 end falls 3 residues outside the read, so it is completed with the germline J gene. This chain uses TRBV6-1 with TRBJ2-1, with 8 bases identical to TRBD1. CDR3 length: 17 residues. V trimming: 1 base; J trimming: 7 bases; junction bases outside the gene matches: 12. Per germline, CDR1 MNHNS and CDR2 SASEGT. CDR3 sequence reads: CASSEGSLGQVANEQFF. CDR3 DNA, as far as it was read: TGTGCCAGCAGTGAAGGGTCCTTGGGACAGGTGGCAAATGAG.

This clone was counted many times. The CDR3 goes on 3 residues after the read ends, and that part is filled in from the germline J gene. V gene TRBV19 combines with J gene TRBJ1-5; D is uncertain. This CDR3 is built from 13 residues. The germline CDR1 and CDR2 sequences are LNHDA and SQIVND (reference sequence). The ends were cut back, 11 bases at V and 1 base at J, with 12 bases in the middle. The covered CDR3 bases are TGTGCCTCCTCGGACTCGAGCAATCAGCCC. This translates into CASSDSSNQP. In full, the CDR3 is CASSDSSNQPQHF. Full variable domain (remainder filled in from reference TRBV19 and TRBJ1-5): DGGITQSPKYLFRKEGQNVTLSCEQNLNHDAMYWYRQDPGQGLRLIYYSQIVNDFQKGDIAEGYSVSREKKESFPLTVTSAQKNPTAFYLCASSDSSNQPQHFGDGTRLSIL.

The table lists this clone with many counts. The sequence runs out 3 residues before the end of the CDR3; the remainder is reconstructed from the germline J gene. This chain uses TRBV5-5 with TRBJ1-2, with no clear D. Germline V gene sequence: CDR1 SGHKS, CDR2 YYEKEE (reference sequence). The ends were cut back, 5 bases at V and 5 bases at J, with 7 bases in the middle. CDR3 size: 11 residues. Partial CDR3 DNA: TGTGCCAGCAGTTTAGATTATGGC. This encodes CASSLDYG. Given in full, the CDR3 is CASSLDYGYTF.

This clone was seen ten or more times. Partial CDR3 DNA: TGCAGTGCCCCGCTAGCGGTGAGCACAGATACG. Translating gives CSAPLAVSTDT. The full CDR3 sequence reads CSAPLAVSTDTQYF. The genes are TRBV20-1 and TRBJ2-3; 7 nucleotides agree with TRBD2. The CDR3 end is not reached by the read, which stops 3 residues before it; the germline J gene fills it in. CDR1 is DFQATT and CDR2 is SNEGSKA in the germline V gene (reference sequence). V shed 6 bases and J 0 bases; nucleotides not matched to a gene: 6. This CDR3 is 14 amino acids long.

This clone was counted at least ten times. The read ends 3 residues before the CDR3 terminus; that terminus is restored from the germline J gene. V is TRBV20-1 and J is TRBJ2-1; unclear D gene. Germline assignment: CDR1 DFQATT and CDR2 SNEGSKA (reference sequence). The V end lost 4 bases, the J end lost 4 bases, and 2 bases lay between the germline ends. The CDR3 is made up of 10 amino acids. The sequenced part of the CDR3 DNA is TGCAGTGCTACGTACAATGAG. Its protein product is CSATYNE. The CDR3 in its entirety is CSATYNEQFF.

There are many counts of this clone. The read is 3 residues too short to cover the CDR3 end, so that end is filled in from the germline J gene. The chain couples TRBV24-1 to TRBJ2-1; 11 positions match TRBD2. Trimming at V came to 3 bases and at J to 5 bases, leaving 5 bases not matched to a gene. Germline lookup yields CDR1 KGHDR and CDR2 SFDVKD. CDR3 length: 16 amino acids. CDR3 protein: CATSDPTSGRNNEQFF. Partial CDR3 DNA: TGTGCCACCAGTGATCCTACTAGCGGGAGAAACAATGAG.

This clone was counted ten times or more. From the germline J gene comes the end of the CDR3, since the read stops 3 residues before it. The chain uses TRBV7-8 and TRBJ1-2; 7 nucleotides line up with TRBD1. From germline, CDR1 is SGHVS and CDR2 FQNEAQ. The trim removed 5 bases at V and 6 bases at J, leaving 9 bases unmatched. The CDR3 loop spans 14 amino acids. The part of the CDR3 DNA that was read is TGTGCCAGCAGCCTCGATTCCGGGACAGATGGC. It encodes CASSLDSGTDG. The CDR3 reads in full as CASSLDSGTDGYTF.

This clone was seen repeatedly, ten times or more. Read coverage stops 3 residues before the CDR3 terminus; the germline J gene supplies the remainder. V gene TRBV7-3 combines with J gene TRBJ2-2; 12 positions agree with TRBD2. V trimming: 3 bases; J trimming: 6 bases; junction bases outside the gene matches: 2. The CDR3 sequence is 15 residues long. Germline V lookup: CDR1 SGHTA, CDR2 FQGTGA. The CDR3 sequence: CASSLGLAGAGELFF. The CDR3 bases that were read are TGTGCCAGCAGCTTGGGACTAGCGGGCGCCGGGGAG.

With regard to this clone: Sequencing ends 3 residues short of the CDR3 end; the germline J gene provides the rest. The genes are TRBV10-2 and TRBJ2-1; TRBD2 aligns across 7 bases. CDR1 WSHSY and CDR2 SAAADI come from the germline V gene. The CDR3 contains 14 residues. After removal of 8 bases from V and 0 bases from J, the junction contained 4 bases not matched to a gene. CDR3 sequence: CASGPGGSYNEQFF. The CDR3 DNA, read in part, is TGCGCCAGCGGCCCGGGGGGCTCCTACAATGAG.

At least ten counts were recorded for this clone. The read terminates 3 residues before the CDR3 end, so the remaining end is supplied by the germline J gene. The chain joins TRBV5-1 to TRBJ1-1; D is unclear. From germline, CDR1 is SGHRS and CDR2 YFSETQ. Trimming removed 0 bases from V and 1 base from J, with 7 bases in between. The CDR3 is 14 residues long. CDR3 residues: CASSLDPGNTEAFF. The part of the CDR3 DNA that was read is TGCGCCAGCAGCTTGGATCCAGGGAACACTGAA. Together with reference TRBV5-1 and TRBJ1-1, the CDR3 gives the full variable domain: KAGVTQTPRYLIKTRGQQVTLSCSPISGHRSVSWYQQTPGQGLQFLFEYFSETQRNKGNFPGRFSGRQFSNSRSEMNVSTLELGDSALYLCASSLDPGNTEAFFGQGTRLTVV.

This clone was detected many times. The CDR3 spells CASSQDFSGNIQYF. Incomplete CDR3 DNA: TGCGCCAGCAGCCAAGATTTTAGTGGAAACATT. V usage is TRBV4-1 and J usage is TRBJ2-4, with D uncertain. From the germline J gene comes the end of the CDR3, since the read stops 3 residues before it. Germline values: CDR1 MGHRA, CDR2 YSYEKL. There are 14 residues in the CDR3. Trimming took 0 bases from V and 6 from J, leaving 9 bases between them.

This clone has a count of ten or more. The read is 3 residues too short to cover the CDR3 end, so that end is filled in from the germline J gene. V and J are TRBV4-1 and TRBJ2-7, with 7 bases aligning to TRBD1. With 3 bases clipped from V and 2 bases from J, the junction kept 10 bases outside the gene matches. The CDR3 covers 16 residues. The V gene's germline CDR1 is MGHRA and CDR2 YSYEKL. The CDR3 sequence is CASSQARDSPTYEQYF. The covered CDR3 bases are TGCGCCAGCAGCCAGGCTAGGGACAGTCCTACCTACGAG.

This clone was seen repeatedly, ten times or more. The read terminates 3 residues ahead of where the CDR3 ends, so the germline J gene completes it. The chain employs TRBV14 and TRBJ2-1; 9 nucleotides agree with TRBD2. The J segment lost 3 bases and the V segment lost 4 bases, leaving 10 bases of the junction unmatched. The CDR3 runs to 17 residues. Looked up from germline, CDR1 is SGHDN and CDR2 is FVKESK. The sequenced CDR3 bases are TGTGCCAGCAGCCCTGGACTAGCGTCTACCCTCTACAATGAG. Encoded protein: CASSPGLASTLYNE. In full, the CDR3 reads CASSPGLASTLYNEQFF.

This clone was found a few times. The read ends 3 residues early relative to the CDR3; the germline J gene fills the gap. This chain joins TRBV11-2 and TRBJ2-5; perhaps TRBD1 as D (6 bases). The germline V and J ends were trimmed by 5 bases and 5 bases, with 12 bases remaining between them. Germline lookup yields CDR1 SGHAT and CDR2 FQNNGV. The CDR3 loop spans 13 amino acids. The CDR3 sequence: CASSVQGLETQYF. CDR3 DNA (partial): TGTGCCAGCAGCGTACAGGGTCTGGAGACC.

This clone was observed many times. The CDR3 goes on 3 residues after the read ends, and that part is filled in from the germline J gene. V usage is TRBV5-1 and J usage is TRBJ2-7, with 13 positions matching TRBD2. Germline-derived CDR1 and CDR2 are SGHRS and YFSETQ. This CDR3 comprises 16 residues. The V segment lost 4 bases and the J segment 0 bases; nucleotides outside the gene matches: 4. CDR3 in amino acids: CASSQTSGRTSYEQYF. The part of the CDR3 DNA that was read is TGCGCCAGCAGCCAGACTAGCGGGAGGACCTCCTACGAG.

This clone was observed many times. The read terminates 3 residues ahead of where the CDR3 ends, so the germline J gene completes it. The rearrangement uses TRBV7-3 and TRBJ2-2; D might be TRBD2 (6 bases). Germline V gene sequence: CDR1 SGHTA, CDR2 FQGTGA. V lost 4 bases and J lost 1, with 13 bases in between. The CDR3 covers 16 residues. The CDR3 reads CASSSLPSVNTGELFF. The CDR3 DNA, read in part, is TGTGCCAGCAGCTCTCTCCCTAGCGTGAACACCGGGGAG.